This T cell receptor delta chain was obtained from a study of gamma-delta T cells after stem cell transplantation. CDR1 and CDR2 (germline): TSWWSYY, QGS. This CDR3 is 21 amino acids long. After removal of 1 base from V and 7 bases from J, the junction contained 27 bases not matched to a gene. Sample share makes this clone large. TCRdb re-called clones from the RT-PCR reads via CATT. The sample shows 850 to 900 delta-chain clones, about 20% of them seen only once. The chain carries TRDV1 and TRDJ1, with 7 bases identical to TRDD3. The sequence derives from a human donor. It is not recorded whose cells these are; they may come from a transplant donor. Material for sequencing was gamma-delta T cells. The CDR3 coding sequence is TGTGCTCTTGGGGAACCTGGGGCTGGGACTTTCCGGCTCCATACTGGGGCTAAACTCATCTTT. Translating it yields CALGEPGAGTFRLHTGAKLIF.